Described below is a single T cell receptor beta chain sequence and its context. Its antigen is unidentified. Sequencing used immunoSEQ multiplex PCR; TCRdb keeps in-frame clones, though not all of them. The repertoire has under 85,000 clones, 88% of them found once; the top ten carry around 1.8%. The data stem from a study of siplizumab effects on memory and regulatory T cells. With 5 bases removed from V and 3 bases from J, the gap between germline ends came to 11 bases. Germline V gives CDR1 PRHDT, CDR2 FYEKMQ (reference sequence). CDR3 length: 13 amino acids. Regarding the study as a whole: There was no confirmation of the suppressive function of proliferating Tregs from siplizumab cultures. There were only a minor fraction of alloreactive clones that mapped to unstimulated subsets. Greater diversity than memory cells seemed evident in naive T cells, which also appeared to be major alloresponse contributors.

This TCR was recovered from a human donor in good health. The V call is TRBV13, the J call TRBJ2-7; the D gene is possibly TRBD2 (6 bases). Sequenced sample: Tregs sorted from blood. CDR3 DNA sequence: TGTGCCAGCAGCGGGACCGGGGGCTACGAGCAGTACTTC. Its protein product is CASSGTGGYEQYF.